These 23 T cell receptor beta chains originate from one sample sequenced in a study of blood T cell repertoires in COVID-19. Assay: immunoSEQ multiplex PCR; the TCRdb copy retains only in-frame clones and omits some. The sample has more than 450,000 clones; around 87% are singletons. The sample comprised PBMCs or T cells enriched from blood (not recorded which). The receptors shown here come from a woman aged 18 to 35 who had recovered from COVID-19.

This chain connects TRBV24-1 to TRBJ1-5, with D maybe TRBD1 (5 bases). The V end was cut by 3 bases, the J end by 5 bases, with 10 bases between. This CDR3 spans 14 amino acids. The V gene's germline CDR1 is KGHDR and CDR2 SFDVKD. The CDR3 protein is CATSDETRDQPQHF. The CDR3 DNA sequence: TGTGCCACCAGTGATGAAACCAGGGATCAGCCCCAGCATTTT.

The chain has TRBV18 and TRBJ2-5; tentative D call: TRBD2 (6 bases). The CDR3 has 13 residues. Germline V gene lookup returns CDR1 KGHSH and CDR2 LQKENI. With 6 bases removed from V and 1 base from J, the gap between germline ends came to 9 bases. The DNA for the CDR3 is TGTGCCAGCTCGGGGGGAGGCCAAGAGACCCAGTACTTC. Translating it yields CASSGGGQETQYF.

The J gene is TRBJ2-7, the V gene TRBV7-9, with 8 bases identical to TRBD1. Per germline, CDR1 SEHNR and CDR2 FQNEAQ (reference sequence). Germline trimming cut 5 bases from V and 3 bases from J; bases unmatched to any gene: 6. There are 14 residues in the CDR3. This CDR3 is CASSPATGGYEQYF. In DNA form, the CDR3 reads TGTGCCAGCAGCCCGGCTACAGGGGGCTACGAGCAGTACTTC.

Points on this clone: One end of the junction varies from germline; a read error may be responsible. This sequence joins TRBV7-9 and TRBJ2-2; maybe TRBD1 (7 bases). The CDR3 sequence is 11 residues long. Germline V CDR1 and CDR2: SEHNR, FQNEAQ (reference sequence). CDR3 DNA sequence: TGTGCCAGCAGCCCAGGGGGGTACCCGGTTTTT. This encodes CASSPGGYPVF.

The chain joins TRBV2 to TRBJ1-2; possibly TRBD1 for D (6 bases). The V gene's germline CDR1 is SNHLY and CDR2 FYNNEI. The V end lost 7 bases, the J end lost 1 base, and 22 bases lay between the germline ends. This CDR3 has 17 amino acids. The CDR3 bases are TGTGCCAGCACTCTCCGGCCCGGGGGGCTAGATAACTATGGCTACACCTTC. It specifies CASTLRPGGLDNYGYTF. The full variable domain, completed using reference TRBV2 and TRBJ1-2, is EPEVTQTPSHQVTQMGQEVILRCVPISNHLYFYWYRQILGQKVEFLVSFYNNEISEKSEIFDDQFSVERPDGSNFTLKIRSTKLEDSAMYFCASTLRPGGLDNYGYTFGSGTRLTVV.

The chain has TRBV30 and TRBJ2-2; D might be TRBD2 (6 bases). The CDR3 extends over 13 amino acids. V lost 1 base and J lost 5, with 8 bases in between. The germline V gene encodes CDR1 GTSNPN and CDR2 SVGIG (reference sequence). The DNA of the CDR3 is TGTGCCTGGAGTGCCGCGGGAACCGGGGAGCTGTTTTTT. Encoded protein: CAWSAAGTGELFF.

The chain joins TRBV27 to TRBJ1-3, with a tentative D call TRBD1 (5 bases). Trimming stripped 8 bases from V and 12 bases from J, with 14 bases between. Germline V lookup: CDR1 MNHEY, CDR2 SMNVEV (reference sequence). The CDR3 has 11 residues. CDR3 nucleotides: TGTGCCAGCGGGTCAGGGACTAACATATATTTT. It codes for CASGSGTNIYF.

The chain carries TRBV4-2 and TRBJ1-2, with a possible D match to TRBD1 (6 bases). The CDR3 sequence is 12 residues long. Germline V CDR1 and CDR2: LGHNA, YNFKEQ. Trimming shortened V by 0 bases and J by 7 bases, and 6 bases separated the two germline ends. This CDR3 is CASSQEGGGYTF. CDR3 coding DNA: TGTGCCAGCAGCCAAGAAGGGGGTGGCTACACCTTC.

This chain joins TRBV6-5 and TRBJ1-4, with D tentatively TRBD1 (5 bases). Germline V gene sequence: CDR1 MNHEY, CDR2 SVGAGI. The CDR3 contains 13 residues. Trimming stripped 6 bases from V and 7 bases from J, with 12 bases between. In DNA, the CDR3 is TGTGCCAGCAGGATCCGGGACTTTGAAAAACTGTTTTTT. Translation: CASRIRDFEKLFF.

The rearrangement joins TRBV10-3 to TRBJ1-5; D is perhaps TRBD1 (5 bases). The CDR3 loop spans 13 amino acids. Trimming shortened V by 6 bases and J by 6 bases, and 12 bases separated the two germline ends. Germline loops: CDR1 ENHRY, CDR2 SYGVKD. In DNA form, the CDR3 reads TGTGCCATCAGGGCAGGGATGGCTCAGCCCCAGCATTTT. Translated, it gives CAIRAGMAQPQHF.

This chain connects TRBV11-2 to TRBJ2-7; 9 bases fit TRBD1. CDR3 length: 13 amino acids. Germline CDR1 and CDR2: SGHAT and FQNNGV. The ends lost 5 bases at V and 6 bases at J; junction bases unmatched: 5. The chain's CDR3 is CASSATGGSEQYF. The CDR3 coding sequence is TGTGCCAGCAGCGCAACAGGGGGCTCCGAGCAGTACTTC.

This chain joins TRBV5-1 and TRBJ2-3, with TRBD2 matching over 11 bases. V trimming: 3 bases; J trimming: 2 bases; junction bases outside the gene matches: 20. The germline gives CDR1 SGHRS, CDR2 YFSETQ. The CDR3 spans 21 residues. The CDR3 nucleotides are TGCGCCAGCAGCTCAGACATTCCGGGACTAGCGGCGTCTCCTGACACAGATACGCAGTATTTT. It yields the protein CASSSDIPGLAASPDTDTQYF.

The CDR3 nucleotides are TGTGCCATCAGTACTTACGACAGGGGCAATCAGCCCCAGCATTTT. Protein sequence: CAISTYDRGNQPQHF. V gene TRBV10-3 combines with J gene TRBJ1-5, with TRBD1 matching over 7 bases. The ends lost 5 bases at V and 2 bases at J; junction bases unmatched: 6. Germline lookup yields CDR1 ENHRY and CDR2 SYGVKD. This CDR3 spans 15 amino acids.

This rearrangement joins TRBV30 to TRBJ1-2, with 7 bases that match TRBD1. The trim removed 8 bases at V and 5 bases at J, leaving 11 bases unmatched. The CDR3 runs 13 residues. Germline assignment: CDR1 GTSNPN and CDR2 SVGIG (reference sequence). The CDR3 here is CAQSQGIGYGYTF. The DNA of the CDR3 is TGTGCCCAGTCACAGGGGATTGGGTATGGCTACACCTTC.

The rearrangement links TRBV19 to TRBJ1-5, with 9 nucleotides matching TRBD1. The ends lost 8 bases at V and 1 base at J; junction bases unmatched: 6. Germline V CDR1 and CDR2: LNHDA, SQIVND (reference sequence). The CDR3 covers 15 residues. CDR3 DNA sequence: TGTGCCAGTGCCCCTACAGGGGGCAGCAATCAGCCCCAGCATTTT. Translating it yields CASAPTGGSNQPQHF.

The chain's CDR3 is CASSLYLGGGLDNQPQHF. CDR3 in DNA: TGTGCCAGCAGCCTATATTTAGGGGGGGGATTGGACAATCAGCCCCAGCATTTT. The chain couples TRBV28 to TRBJ1-5, with D perhaps TRBD1 (6 bases). This CDR3 is built from 18 residues. CDR1 MDHEN and CDR2 SYDVKM come from the germline V gene. The V and J ends lost 6 bases and 3 bases respectively, with 24 bases between them. The full variable domain, with the rest looked up from reference TRBV28 and TRBJ1-5, is DVKVTQSSRYLVKRTGEKVFLECVQDMDHENMFWYRQDPGLGLRLIYFSYDVKMKEKGDIPEGYSVSREKKERFSLILESASTNQTSMYLCASSLYLGGGLDNQPQHFGDGTRLSIL.

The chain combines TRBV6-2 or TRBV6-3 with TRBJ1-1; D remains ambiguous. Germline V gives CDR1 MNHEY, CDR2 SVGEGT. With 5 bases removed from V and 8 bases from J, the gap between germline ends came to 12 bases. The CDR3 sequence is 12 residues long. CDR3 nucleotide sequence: TGTGCCAGCAGTCAAAAAAGGAGAGAAGCTTTCTTT. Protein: CASSQKRREAFF.

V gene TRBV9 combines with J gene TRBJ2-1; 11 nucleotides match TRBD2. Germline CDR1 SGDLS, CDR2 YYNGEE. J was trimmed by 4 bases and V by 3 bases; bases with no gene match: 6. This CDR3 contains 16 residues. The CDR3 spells CASSARGLAVYNEQFF. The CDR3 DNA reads TGTGCCAGCAGCGCCAGGGGACTAGCGGTTTACAATGAGCAGTTCTTC.

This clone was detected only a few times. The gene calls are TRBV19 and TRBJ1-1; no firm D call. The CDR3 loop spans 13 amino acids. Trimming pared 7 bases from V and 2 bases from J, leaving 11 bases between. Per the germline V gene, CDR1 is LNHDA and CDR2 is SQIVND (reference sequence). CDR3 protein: CASTVGFNTEAFF. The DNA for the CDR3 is TGTGCCAGTACGGTGGGCTTTAACACTGAAGCTTTCTTT. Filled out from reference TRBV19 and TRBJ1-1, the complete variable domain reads DGGITQSPKYLFRKEGQNVTLSCEQNLNHDAMYWYRQDPGQGLRLIYYSQIVNDFQKGDIAEGYSVSREKKESFPLTVTSAQKNPTAFYLCASTVGFNTEAFFGQGTRLTVV.

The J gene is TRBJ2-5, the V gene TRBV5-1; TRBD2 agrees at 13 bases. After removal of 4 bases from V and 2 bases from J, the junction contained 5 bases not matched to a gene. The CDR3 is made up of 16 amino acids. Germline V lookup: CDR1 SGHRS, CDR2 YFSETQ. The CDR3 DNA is TGCGCCAGCAGCCCTTCGACTAGCGGGGGGCAAGAGACCCAGTACTTC. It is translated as CASSPSTSGGQETQYF.

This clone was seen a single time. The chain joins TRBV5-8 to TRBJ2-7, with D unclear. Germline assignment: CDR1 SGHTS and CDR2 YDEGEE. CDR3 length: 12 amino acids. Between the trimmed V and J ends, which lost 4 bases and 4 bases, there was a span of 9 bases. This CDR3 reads CASSPLRYEQYF. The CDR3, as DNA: TGTGCCAGCAGCCCCCTGCGGTACGAGCAGTACTTC.

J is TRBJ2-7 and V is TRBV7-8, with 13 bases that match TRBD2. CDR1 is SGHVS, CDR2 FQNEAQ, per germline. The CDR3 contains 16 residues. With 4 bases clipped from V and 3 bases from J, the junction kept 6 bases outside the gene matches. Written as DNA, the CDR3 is TGTGCCAGCAGCTACACGACTAGCGGGGGGCTCTACGAGCAGTACTTC. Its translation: CASSYTTSGGLYEQYF.

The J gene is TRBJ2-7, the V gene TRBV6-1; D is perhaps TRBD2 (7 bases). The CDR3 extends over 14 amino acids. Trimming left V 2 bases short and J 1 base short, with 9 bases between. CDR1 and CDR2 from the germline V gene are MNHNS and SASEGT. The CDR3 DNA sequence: TGTGCCAGCAGTGAAAGGGGGGGTTCCTACGAGCAGTACTTC. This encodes CASSERGGSYEQYF.